The source of this TCR beta chain is a study of shared clonotypes between healthy human individuals. This clone was seen only a few times. Here immunoSEQ multiplex PCR was the method, and the copy in TCRdb shows in-frame clones only, minus some. Counted here are 2 million to 2.5 million clones, 80% to 95% occurring once; the ten biggest clones make up 0.3% to 0.4%. Germline values: CDR1 SGHDN, CDR2 FVKESK. The CDR3 spans 12 residues. V was pared by 0 bases and J by 5 bases, with 4 bases between. Division of CD4+ cells produced a CD45RA+ naive subset and a CD45RA-negative memory subset. The chain uses TRBV14 and TRBJ2-5; D gene uncertain. This clonotype was sampled from a man between 18 and 35 years old in good health. Some clones in this sample may be carry-over from other donors' samples. Sample: naive CD4+ T cells from PBMCs. The subset denotes: CD45RA+ positively selected. The CDR3 DNA sequence: TGTGCCAGCAGCCAAGATTGGGAGACCCAGTACTTC. It translates to CASSQDWETQYF.